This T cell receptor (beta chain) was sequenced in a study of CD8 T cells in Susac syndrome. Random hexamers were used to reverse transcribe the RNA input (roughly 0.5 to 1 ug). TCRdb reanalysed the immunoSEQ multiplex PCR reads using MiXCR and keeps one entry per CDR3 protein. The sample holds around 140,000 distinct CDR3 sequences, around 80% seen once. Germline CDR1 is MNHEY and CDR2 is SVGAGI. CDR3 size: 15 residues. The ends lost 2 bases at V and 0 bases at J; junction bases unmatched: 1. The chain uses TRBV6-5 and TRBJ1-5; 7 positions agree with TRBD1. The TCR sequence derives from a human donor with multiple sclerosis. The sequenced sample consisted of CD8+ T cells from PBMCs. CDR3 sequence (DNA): TGTGCCAGCAGTTACAGACAGGGTAGCAATCAGCCCCAGCATTTT. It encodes CASSYRQGSNQPQHF.